These 16 T cell receptor beta chains originate from one sample sequenced in a study of cytomegalovirus exposure and HLA in healthy donors. With 60 Vbeta and 13 Jbeta primers, the PCR was carried out. Sequenced by immunoSEQ multiplex PCR; TCRdb stores in-frame clones only, minus some. The sample lists approximately 140,000 clones, 73% occurring once. Sequencing input: PBMCs. The receptor set was obtained from a human donor in good health.

The CDR3, as DNA: TGTGCTAGTGGAACTACAGGAAGTTATGGCTACACCTTC. Translating gives CASGTTGSYGYTF. This chain links TRBV12-5 with TRBJ1-2; D perhaps matches TRBD1 (5 bases). There are 13 residues in the CDR3. V lost 6 bases and J 5 bases, leaving 13 bases between the germline ends. From germline, CDR1 is LGHNT and CDR2 FRNRAP.

This sequence joins TRBV5-5 and TRBJ1-1, with TRBD1 matching 11 bases. V dropped 4 bases and J dropped 3; count of bases not matched to a gene: 2. The germline CDR1 and CDR2 sequences are SGHKS and YYEKEE (reference sequence). This CDR3 comprises 14 residues. This CDR3 is CASSGGQGDTEAFF. CDR3 nucleotides: TGTGCCAGCAGCGGGGGACAGGGGGACACTGAAGCTTTCTTT.

V usage is TRBV18 and J usage is TRBJ2-7, with TRBD1 identical over 9 bases. Germline lookup yields CDR1 KGHSH and CDR2 LQKENI. This CDR3 is built from 13 residues. J was trimmed by 6 bases and V by 3 bases; bases with no gene match: 3. In DNA, the CDR3 is TGTGCCAGCTCACCCGGACAGGGGAGCGAGCAGTACTTC. It codes for CASSPGQGSEQYF.

The chain uses TRBV5-1 and TRBJ2-5, with D maybe TRBD2 (6 bases). Trimming took off 4 bases at V and 0 bases at J, with 10 bases between the two ends. Per germline, CDR1 SGHRS and CDR2 YFSETQ. There are 14 residues in the CDR3. The CDR3 coding sequence is TGCGCCAGCAGCCCCGGGAGTAACCAAGAGACCCAGTACTTC. This encodes CASSPGSNQETQYF.

V and J are TRBV7-8 and TRBJ1-4, with TRBD1 identical over 7 bases. The CDR3 sequence is 16 residues long. V was pared by 4 bases and J by 7 bases, with 12 bases of the junction left unmatched. In germline, CDR1 is SGHVS, CDR2 FQNEAQ. The CDR3 sequence: CASSSRTGGDVEKLFF. As DNA, the CDR3 is TGTGCCAGCAGCTCCCGGACAGGAGGGGATGTTGAAAAACTGTTTTTT.

The rearrangement joins TRBV5-1 to TRBJ2-7, with D hard to call. The CDR3 extends over 14 amino acids. The V gene lost 0 bases and the J gene lost 5 bases, with 12 bases spanning the gap. Germline CDR1 SGHRS, CDR2 YFSETQ. The CDR3: CASSLGALKDEQYF. In DNA, the CDR3 is TGCGCCAGCAGCTTGGGGGCCTTAAAGGACGAGCAGTACTTC.

The chain joins TRBV7-8 to TRBJ1-5; D is perhaps TRBD1 (6 bases). The CDR3 sequence is 14 residues long. CDR1 SGHVS and CDR2 FQNEAQ come from the germline V gene. The germline V and J ends were trimmed by 6 bases and 9 bases, with 18 bases remaining between them. The CDR3 region is CASSPTGGRVPQHF. The DNA of the CDR3 is TGTGCCAGCAGTCCCACGGGGGGCAGAGTGCCCCAGCATTTT. The full variable domain, with the rest looked up from reference TRBV7-8 and TRBJ1-5, is GAGVSQSPRYKVAKRGQDVALRCDPISGHVSLFWYQQALGQGPEFLTYFQNEAQLDKSGLPSDRFFAERPEGSVSTLKIQRTQQEDSAVYLCASSPTGGRVPQHFGDGTRLSIL.

The chain joins TRBV13 to TRBJ2-1; D perhaps matches TRBD2 (6 bases). The CDR3 spans 13 residues. The germline CDR1 and CDR2 sequences are PRHDT and FYEKMQ (reference sequence). V was pared by 5 bases and J by 9 bases, with 14 bases between. CDR3 nucleotide sequence: TGTGCCAGCAGCAAAGAGGAGGGAGTTGAGCAGTTCTTC. Its protein product is CASSKEEGVEQFF.

This rearrangement joins TRBV29-1 to TRBJ2-5; 13 bases align to TRBD2. After removal of 7 bases from V and 5 bases from J, the junction contained 10 bases not matched to a gene. The length of the CDR3 is 15 residues. Germline values: CDR1 SQVTM, CDR2 ANQGSEA. The CDR3 DNA reads TGCAGCGCCGCACAAACTAGCGGGAGGGCTGAGACCCAGTACTTC. It encodes CSAAQTSGRAETQYF.

This clone came up once. The chain joins TRBV5-8 to TRBJ2-1, with D uncertain. Germline CDR1 SGHTS, CDR2 YDEGEE. Between the trimmed V and J ends, which lost 3 bases and 8 bases, there was a span of 12 bases. The CDR3 is made up of 13 amino acids. CDR3 loop: CASSSTLEDEQFF. The CDR3 DNA reads as TGTGCCAGCAGCTCGACTCTTGAGGATGAGCAGTTCTTC.

The genes are TRBV13 and TRBJ2-5, with TRBD2 matching 12 bases. After removal of 2 bases from V and 5 bases from J, the junction contained 9 bases not matched to a gene. The CDR3 sequence is 17 residues long. Germline loops: CDR1 PRHDT, CDR2 FYEKMQ (reference sequence). The CDR3, as DNA: TGTGCCAGCAGCTTATTGGCTAGCGGGAGGGCCCGGGAGACCCAGTACTTC. Translated, it gives CASSLLASGRARETQYF.

The chain couples TRBV4-2 to TRBJ2-5; TRBD2 matches at 7 bases. The CDR3 runs 14 residues. With V trimmed by 3 bases and J by 3 bases, 4 bases remained unmatched. Germline V gene data show CDR1 as LGHNA and CDR2 as YNFKEQ. CDR3 sequence: CASSHPGLEETQYF. CDR3 DNA: TGTGCCAGCAGCCACCCCGGACTAGAAGAGACCCAGTACTTC.

This clone was seen more than once but under ten times. V gene TRBV11-3 combines with J gene TRBJ2-1; TRBD2 aligns across 13 bases. V shed 5 bases and J 5 bases; nucleotides not matched to a gene: 3. The CDR3 has 15 residues. Germline CDR1 and CDR2: SGHNT and YENEEA. CDR3 region: CASSRGLAGNNEQFF. CDR3 bases: TGTGCCAGCAGCCGGGGACTAGCGGGAAACAATGAGCAGTTCTTC.

This clone occurred a few times. This chain connects TRBV10-2 to TRBJ2-5; 8 bases match TRBD1. The V gene end was trimmed by 6 bases and the J gene end by 4 bases; junction bases not matched to a gene: 4. Germline values: CDR1 WSHSY, CDR2 SAAADI. The CDR3 extends over 13 amino acids. In nucleotides, the CDR3 is TGCGCCAGCAGCCAAACAGGGGGAGAGACCCAGTACTTC. It codes for CASSQTGGETQYF.

This chain joins TRBV29-1 and TRBJ2-5, with a possible D match to TRBD2 (6 bases). Trimming shortened V by 3 bases and J by 4 bases, and 12 bases separated the two germline ends. The CDR3 sequence is 13 residues long. In germline, CDR1 is SQVTM, CDR2 ANQGSEA. CDR3 in DNA: TGCAGCGTTGAGGCTGCGACTAGAGAGACCCAGTACTTC. Encoded protein: CSVEAATRETQYF.

This sequence joins TRBV9 and TRBJ1-1, with 7 bases matching TRBD1. Germline CDR1 reads SGDLS; CDR2 reads YYNGEE. The J segment lost 5 bases and the V segment lost 4 bases, leaving 14 bases of the junction unmatched. The CDR3 contains 16 residues. CDR3 DNA sequence: TGTGCCAGCAGCACCCAGACAGGGCCCCTGGGGACTGAAGCTTTCTTT. Its protein is CASSTQTGPLGTEAFF. Full variable domain (rest looked up from reference TRBV9 and TRBJ1-1): DSGVTQTPKHLITATGQRVTLRCSPRSGDLSVYWYQQSLDQGLQFLIQYYNGEERAKGNILERFSAQQFPDLHSELNLSSLELGDSALYFCASSTQTGPLGTEAFFGQGTRLTVV.